The sequence of this T cell receptor beta chain was determined in a study of blood T cell repertoires in COVID-19. Study overall: COVID-19 samples, acute and convalescent, were from the United States, Italy and Spain. T cells, B-cell-depleted T cells, or PBMCs supplied cDNA or gDNA.

Looked up from germline, CDR1 is SEHNR and CDR2 is FQNEAQ (reference sequence). The CDR3 is 14 amino acids. With 6 bases clipped from V and 6 bases from J, the junction kept 8 bases outside the gene matches. Some clones are missing from TCRdb's copy, which holds only in-frame ones; the method was immunoSEQ multiplex PCR. The table shows about 140,000 clones, with 70% to 90% occurring only once. The specimen was peripheral blood. J is TRBJ1-2 and V is TRBV7-9, with 9 positions matching TRBD1. The receptor's source is a woman at least 80 years old with acute or convalescent COVID-19. The CDR3 protein is CASSFRDRDHGYTF. The CDR3 nucleotides read TGTGCCAGCAGTTTCCGGGACAGGGATCATGGCTACACCTTC.